The 16 T cell receptor beta chains below were found in one sample sequenced in a study of T cells expressing NK-cell markers (dated by TCRdb to about 2020). Library prep was done by 5' RACE. For sequencing, an Illumina HiSeq 2000 was employed. TCRdb reprocessed the reads and lists each CDR3 protein sequence as a single entry, with no DNA. Per the sample table, the count is 250,000 to 300,000 distinct CDR3 sequences. The ten largest account for about 0.39% of the sample. Sequenced material: blood T cells: a sorted CD56 or NKG2C T cell subset, CD4+ or CD8+ T cells, or bulk PBMC T cells (not recorded which). The source of these receptors is a young man in good health. Donor details come from another sample of the same person, matched by shared clones.

The CDR3 here is CASSDPGQVRALHF. V is TRBV7-2 and J is TRBJ1-6; TCRdb reports TRBD1, a call that lacks DNA to check it against. Germline V lookup: CDR1 SGHTA, CDR2 FQGNSA. This CDR3 comprises 14 residues.

This chain joins TRBV20-1 and TRBJ1-4. Germline values: CDR1 DFQATT, CDR2 SNEGSKA (reference sequence). This CDR3 contains 12 residues. The CDR3 sequence: CSASTGREKLFF.

This CDR3 reads CSAQGTTDTQYF. This chain links TRBV29-1 with TRBJ2-3; lacking DNA, the TRBD1 call made by TCRdb goes unchecked. Germline CDR1 is SQVTM and CDR2 is ANQGSEA. The CDR3 has 12 amino acids.

V is TRBV12-3 or TRBV12-4 and J is TRBJ2-1; absent DNA, TCRdb's TRBD2 call cannot be checked. The CDR3 runs 16 residues. The CDR3: CASSQRALAGNNEQFF.

The CDR3 sequence: CSARVSAAQLFRNQPQHF. The V gene is TRBV20-1, the J gene TRBJ1-5. CDR1 is DFQATT and CDR2 is SNEGSKA in the germline V gene (reference sequence). The CDR3 has 18 residues.

V is TRBV12-3 or TRBV12-4 and J is TRBJ2-3. This CDR3 spans 14 amino acids. CDR3: CASSLGLRTDTQYF.

The chain links TRBV20-1 to TRBJ2-1; TCRdb outputs TRBD2, but without DNA this stays unchecked. This CDR3 has 16 amino acids. Germline V CDR1 and CDR2: DFQATT, SNEGSKA (reference sequence). CDR3 sequence: CSANAGLAGVFDEQFF.

V and J are TRBV20-1 and TRBJ2-5; TCRdb names TRBD1, which stays unverified in the absence of DNA. This CDR3 has 14 amino acids. The V gene's germline CDR1 is DFQATT and CDR2 SNEGSKA (reference sequence). The CDR3 reads CSADSPGRGETQYF.

V gene TRBV30 combines with J gene TRBJ2-7; there is no DNA to check the TCRdb D call of TRBD1. Germline V gene sequence: CDR1 GTSNPN, CDR2 SVGIG (reference sequence). CDR3 length equals 15 residues. The CDR3 sequence is CAWSVLRGQFYEQYF. Full variable domain (missing parts from reference TRBV30 and TRBJ2-7): SQTIHQWPATLVQPVGSPLSLECTVEGTSNPNLYWYRQAAGRGLQLLFYSVGIGQISSEVPQNLSASRPQDRQFILSSKKLLLSDSGFYLCAWSVLRGQFYEQYFGPGTRLTVT.

The chain combines TRBV6-2 or TRBV6-3 with TRBJ1-2; TCRdb picks TRBD1, but there is no DNA to check that call. This CDR3 region has 14 residues. From germline, CDR1 is MNHEY and CDR2 SVGEGT. The CDR3: CASSLRGASYGYTF.

The chain combines TRBV7-2 with TRBJ2-7. The CDR3 sequence is 13 residues long. CDR1 is SGHTA and CDR2 is FQGNSA in the germline V gene. CDR3 protein: CASSFGGVYEQYF.

The chain has TRBV12-3 or TRBV12-4 and TRBJ2-1; TCRdb's D call of TRBD1 is untestable without DNA. The CDR3 has 15 amino acids. This CDR3 is CASTPSQSSYNEQFF.

The V and J genes are TRBV10-3 and TRBJ2-5; absent DNA, TCRdb's TRBD2 call cannot be checked. The CDR3 spans 16 residues. Germline lookup yields CDR1 ENHRY and CDR2 SYGVKD. The CDR3: CAISESTGPKQETQYF.

J is TRBJ2-1 and V is TRBV10-2. Germline V gene data show CDR1 as WSHSY and CDR2 as SAAADI. The CDR3 runs 13 residues. The CDR3 protein is CASREAGVGEQFF.

The V and J genes are TRBV30 and TRBJ2-7; the D call from TCRdb, TRBD1, cannot be confirmed without DNA. CDR1 and CDR2 from the germline V gene are GTSNPN and SVGIG (reference sequence). The CDR3 runs to 14 residues. This CDR3 is CAWSSGVRAYEQYF. Together with reference TRBV30 and TRBJ2-7, the CDR3 gives the full variable domain: SQTIHQWPATLVQPVGSPLSLECTVEGTSNPNLYWYRQAAGRGLQLLFYSVGIGQISSEVPQNLSASRPQDRQFILSSKKLLLSDSGFYLCAWSSGVRAYEQYFGPGTRLTVT.

This chain joins TRBV24-1 and TRBJ2-2; no DNA is available, so the TRBD1 call from TCRdb remains unchecked. Per germline, CDR1 KGHDR and CDR2 SFDVKD. The CDR3 loop spans 15 amino acids. The chain's CDR3 is CATSDHRTGAGELFF.